The 11 T cell receptor beta chains below come from one sample, sequenced in a study of identical twins. One entry per CDR3 protein results from TCRdb running MiXCR on the 5' RACE reads. Here the sample spans approximately 300,000 distinct CDR3 sequences, 8.5% to 9.5% being singletons. The same sample was also studied in work on yellow fever vaccine responses in identical twins.

The sample comprised CD8+ T cells sorted from blood. The origin of the receptors is a woman under 30 in good health.

This clonotype was observed a handful of times. CDR3 sequence: CSLLLGRSDSYEQYF. CDR3 DNA sequence: TGCAGCCTCCTCCTTGGTCGTTCGGATTCCTACGAGCAGTACTTC. The chain combines TRBV20-1 with TRBJ2-7; D not resolved. CDR3 length: 15 residues. Germline V gene data show CDR1 as DFQATT and CDR2 as SNEGSKA (reference sequence).

The CDR3 nucleotides are TGTGCCAGCAGCCAAGCCCCCCGTAAGGGGGTGGGGCAGTTCTTC. Translating it yields CASSQAPRKGVGQFF. The V gene is TRBV14, the J gene TRBJ2-1; tentatively, D is TRBD1 (6 bases). The CDR3 contains 15 residues. Trimming took off 1 base at V and 12 bases at J, with 19 bases between the two ends. CDR1 is SGHDN, CDR2 FVKESK, per germline. Full variable domain (missing parts from reference TRBV14 and TRBJ2-1): EAGVTQFPSHSVIEKGQTVTLRCDPISGHDNLYWYRRVMGKEIKFLLHFVKESKQDESGMPNNRFLAERTGGTYSTLKVQPAELEDSGVYFCASSQAPRKGVGQFFGPGTRLTVL.

This clonotype was seen a handful of times. The gene calls are TRBV27 and TRBJ2-1; 9 bases map to TRBD2. Germline V gene data show CDR1 as MNHEY and CDR2 as SMNVEV (reference sequence). The CDR3 is 14 amino acids. Trimming at V came to 4 bases and at J to 8 bases, leaving 6 bases not matched to a gene. The CDR3 DNA reads TGTGCCAGCAGTTACGCGGGAGGGCCGTATGAGCAGTTCTTC. Residues: CASSYAGGPYEQFF.

This clonotype was counted many times. This CDR3 reads CSPIRRQSGEQYF. CDR3 coding DNA: TGCAGCCCCATACGTCGGCAATCGGGTGAGCAGTACTTC. The chain recombines TRBV29-1 with TRBJ2-7, with D hard to call. The V and J ends lost 8 bases and 7 bases respectively, with 21 bases between them. The CDR3 loop spans 13 amino acids. Germline loops: CDR1 SQVTM, CDR2 ANQGSEA.

In its sample, this clonotype was seen a few times. The V and J genes are TRBV7-9 and TRBJ2-1; a weak D match, TRBD1 (6 bases). Trimming removed 5 bases at V and 7 bases at J, with 15 bases between. The CDR3 is made up of 14 amino acids. Germline V CDR1 and CDR2: SEHNR, FQNEAQ (reference sequence). The CDR3 bases are TGTGCCAGCAGCAGCCAGGGGCCGGGGAATGAGCAGTTCTTC. Amino acids: CASSSQGPGNEQFF.

The chain combines TRBV6-2 or TRBV6-3 with TRBJ2-7; D might be TRBD2 (6 bases). V lost 5 bases and J lost 0, with 11 bases in between. Looked up from germline, CDR1 is MNHEY and CDR2 is SVGEGT. CDR3 length equals 14 residues. The CDR3: CASSPAGYSYEQYF. The CDR3 nucleotides read TGTGCCAGCAGTCCCGCGGGGTACTCCTACGAGCAGTACTTC.

This clonotype was counted many times. The genes are TRBV28 and TRBJ2-3, with D unresolved. The germline V gene encodes CDR1 MDHEN and CDR2 SYDVKM. Deletions cut 6 bases from V and 13 bases from J, with 20 bases between. The CDR3 is 13 residues long. In nucleotides, the CDR3 is TGTGCCAGCAGCTCCCTCGCGGAACTGTGGAAGTATTTT. This sequence encodes CASSSLAELWKYF.

The rearrangement joins TRBV7-2 to TRBJ2-5; D perhaps matches TRBD2 (7 bases). V shed 6 bases and J shed 3 bases, with 17 bases lying between them. This CDR3 is 15 amino acids long. Germline V gene data show CDR1 as SGHTA and CDR2 as FQGNSA. CDR3 residues: CASSWLGGGEETQYF. CDR3 nucleotides: TGTGCCAGCAGTTGGTTAGGGGGGGGCGAAGAGACCCAGTACTTC.

The rearrangement joins TRBV15 to TRBJ2-5; D remains unclear. V dropped 7 bases and J dropped 5 bases, with 26 bases sitting between them. The CDR3 is 17 amino acids. Germline V lookup: CDR1 LNHNV, CDR2 YYDKDF (reference sequence). CDR3 in DNA: TGTGCCACCAAAAAACTTCAACCAAGGGCGATTAGGGAGACCCAGTACTTC. Translating gives CATKKLQPRAIRETQYF.

This clonotype was recorded many times. This chain connects TRBV12-3 or TRBV12-4 to TRBJ2-5; 14 nucleotides agree with TRBD2. Germline trimming cut 5 bases from V and 6 bases from J; bases unmatched to any gene: 5. CDR3 length: 15 amino acids. CDR3 loop: CASSPGLAGVQTQYF. The CDR3 DNA sequence: TGTGCCAGCAGTCCGGGACTAGCGGGAGTACAGACCCAGTACTTC.

This clonotype was picked up a small number of times. This chain uses TRBV2 with TRBJ1-2, with D perhaps matching TRBD1 (5 bases). The germline CDR1 and CDR2 sequences are SNHLY and FYNNEI. The CDR3 loop spans 14 amino acids. The V and J ends lost 8 bases and 6 bases respectively, with 19 bases between them. This CDR3 reads CASPLPGPGNGYTF. The CDR3 nucleotides read TGTGCCAGCCCCCTCCCGGGACCGGGAAATGGCTACACCTTC.